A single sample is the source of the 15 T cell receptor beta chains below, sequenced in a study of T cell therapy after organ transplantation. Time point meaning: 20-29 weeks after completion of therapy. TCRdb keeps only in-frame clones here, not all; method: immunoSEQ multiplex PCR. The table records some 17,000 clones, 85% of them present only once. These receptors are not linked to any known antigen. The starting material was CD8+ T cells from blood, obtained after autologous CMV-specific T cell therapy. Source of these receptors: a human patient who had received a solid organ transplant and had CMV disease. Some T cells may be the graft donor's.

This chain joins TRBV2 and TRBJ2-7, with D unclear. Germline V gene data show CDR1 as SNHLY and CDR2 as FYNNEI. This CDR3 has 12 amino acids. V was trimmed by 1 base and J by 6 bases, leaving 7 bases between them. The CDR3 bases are TGTGCCAGCAGTGAAGGTTTTACCGAGCAGTACTTC. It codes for CASSEGFTEQYF.

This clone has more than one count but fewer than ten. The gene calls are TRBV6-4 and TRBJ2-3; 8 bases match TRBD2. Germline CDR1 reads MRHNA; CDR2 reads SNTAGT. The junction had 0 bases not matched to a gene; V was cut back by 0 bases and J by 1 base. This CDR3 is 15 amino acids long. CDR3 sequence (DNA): TGTGCCAGCAGTGACTCTAGCGGGGGCACAGATACGCAGTATTTT. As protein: CASSDSSGGTDTQYF.

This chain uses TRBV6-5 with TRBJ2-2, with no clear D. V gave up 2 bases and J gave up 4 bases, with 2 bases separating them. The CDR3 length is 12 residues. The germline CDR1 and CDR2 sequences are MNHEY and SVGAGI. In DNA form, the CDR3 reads TGTGCCAGCAGTTACGTCACCGGGGAGCTGTTTTTT. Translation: CASSYVTGELFF.

The CDR3 DNA sequence: TGTGCCAGCAGCTTAGGGACTTTAGGGGGGAAGTGGGAGACCCAGTACTTC. Translated, it gives CASSLGTLGGKWETQYF. V is TRBV7-8 and J is TRBJ2-5; TRBD1 or TRBD2 may be the D gene (6 bases each). Trimming took 1 base from V and 5 from J, leaving 20 bases between them. Germline CDR1 reads SGHVS; CDR2 reads FQNEAQ. The CDR3 loop spans 17 amino acids.

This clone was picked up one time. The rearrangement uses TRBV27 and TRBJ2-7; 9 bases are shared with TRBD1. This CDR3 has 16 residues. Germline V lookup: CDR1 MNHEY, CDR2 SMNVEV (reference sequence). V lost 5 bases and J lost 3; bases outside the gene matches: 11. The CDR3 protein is CASSLLPGQGFYEQYF. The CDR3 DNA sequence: TGTGCCAGCAGTCTTTTACCGGGACAGGGTTTCTACGAGCAGTACTTC.

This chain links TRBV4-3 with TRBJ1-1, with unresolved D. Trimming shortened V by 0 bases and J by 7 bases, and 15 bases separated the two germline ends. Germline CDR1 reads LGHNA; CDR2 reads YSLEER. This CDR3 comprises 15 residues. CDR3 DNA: TGCGCCAGCAGCCAAGATTATCGTCCGGCAGATGAAGCTTTCTTT. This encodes CASSQDYRPADEAFF.

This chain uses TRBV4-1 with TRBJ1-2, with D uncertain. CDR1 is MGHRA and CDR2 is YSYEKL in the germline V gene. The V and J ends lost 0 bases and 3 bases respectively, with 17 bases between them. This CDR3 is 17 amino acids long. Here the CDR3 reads CASSQDLPTVGYYGYTF. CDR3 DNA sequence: TGCGCCAGCAGCCAAGATCTTCCCACAGTTGGGTACTATGGCTACACCTTC.

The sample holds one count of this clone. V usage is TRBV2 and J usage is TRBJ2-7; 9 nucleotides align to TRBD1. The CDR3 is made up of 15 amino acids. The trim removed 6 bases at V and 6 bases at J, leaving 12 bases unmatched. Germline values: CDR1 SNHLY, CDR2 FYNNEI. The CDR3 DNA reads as TGTGCCAGCAGAGCCGGGACAGGGAAAGGGGTCGAGCAGTACTTC. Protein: CASRAGTGKGVEQYF.

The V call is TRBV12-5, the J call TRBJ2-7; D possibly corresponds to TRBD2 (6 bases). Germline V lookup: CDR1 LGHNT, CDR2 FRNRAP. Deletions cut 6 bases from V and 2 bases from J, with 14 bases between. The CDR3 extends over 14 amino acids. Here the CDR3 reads CASGPSGLTYEQYF. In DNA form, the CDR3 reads TGTGCTAGTGGCCCAAGCGGGCTAACCTACGAGCAGTACTTC.

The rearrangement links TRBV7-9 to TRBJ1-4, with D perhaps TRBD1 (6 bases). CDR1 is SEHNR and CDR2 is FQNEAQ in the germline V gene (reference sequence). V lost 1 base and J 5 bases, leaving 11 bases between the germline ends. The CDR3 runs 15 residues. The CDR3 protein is CASSLVPGTNEKLFF. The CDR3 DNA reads TGTGCCAGCAGCTTAGTCCCAGGGACAAATGAAAAACTGTTTTTT.

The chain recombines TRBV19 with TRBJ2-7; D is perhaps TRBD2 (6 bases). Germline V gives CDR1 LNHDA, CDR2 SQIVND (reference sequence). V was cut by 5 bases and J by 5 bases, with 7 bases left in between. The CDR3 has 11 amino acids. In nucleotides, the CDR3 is TGTGCCAGTAGTTGGAGGGACGAGCAGTACTTC. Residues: CASSWRDEQYF. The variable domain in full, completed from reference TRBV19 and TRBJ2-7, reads DGGITQSPKYLFRKEGQNVTLSCEQNLNHDAMYWYRQDPGQGLRLIYYSQIVNDFQKGDIAEGYSVSREKKESFPLTVTSAQKNPTAFYLCASSWRDEQYFGPGTRLTVT.

The CDR3 bases are TGTGCCAGCAGCTTACTCGACTCAGGGGAGACCCAGTACTTC. It codes for CASSLLDSGETQYF. The chain recombines TRBV5-8 with TRBJ2-5; D possibly corresponds to TRBD1 (5 bases). The CDR3 runs to 14 residues. In germline, CDR1 is SGHTS, CDR2 YDEGEE. Trimming took off 2 bases at V and 5 bases at J, with 13 bases between the two ends. The full variable domain, in which reference TRBV5-8 and TRBJ2-5 provide the parts outside the CDR3, is EAGVTQSPTHLIKTRGQQATLRCSPISGHTSVYWYQQALGLGLQFLLWYDEGEERNRGNFPPRFSGRQFPNYSSELNVNALELEDSALYLCASSLLDSGETQYFGPGTRLLVL.

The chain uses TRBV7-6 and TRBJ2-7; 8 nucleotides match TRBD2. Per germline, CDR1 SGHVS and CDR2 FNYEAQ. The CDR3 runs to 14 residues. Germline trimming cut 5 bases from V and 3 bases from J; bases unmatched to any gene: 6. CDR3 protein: CASSNFAGGYEQYF. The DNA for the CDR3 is TGTGCCAGCAGCAACTTCGCGGGAGGCTACGAGCAGTACTTC.

The CDR3 spells CAWSGLIYGYTF. The DNA for the CDR3 is TGTGCCTGGAGTGGGCTCATCTATGGCTACACCTTC. The chain combines TRBV30 with TRBJ1-2; no clear D gene. Trimming shortened V by 1 base and J by 4 bases, and 7 bases separated the two germline ends. Germline assignment: CDR1 GTSNPN and CDR2 SVGIG (reference sequence). The CDR3 totals 12 residues.

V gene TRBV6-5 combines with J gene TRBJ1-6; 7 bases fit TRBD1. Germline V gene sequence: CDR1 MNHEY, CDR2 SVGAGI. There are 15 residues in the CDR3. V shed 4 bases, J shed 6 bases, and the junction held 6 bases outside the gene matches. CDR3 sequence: CASSWRQGLNSPLHF. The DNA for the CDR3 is TGTGCCAGCAGTTGGCGACAGGGCCTTAATTCACCCCTCCACTTT.